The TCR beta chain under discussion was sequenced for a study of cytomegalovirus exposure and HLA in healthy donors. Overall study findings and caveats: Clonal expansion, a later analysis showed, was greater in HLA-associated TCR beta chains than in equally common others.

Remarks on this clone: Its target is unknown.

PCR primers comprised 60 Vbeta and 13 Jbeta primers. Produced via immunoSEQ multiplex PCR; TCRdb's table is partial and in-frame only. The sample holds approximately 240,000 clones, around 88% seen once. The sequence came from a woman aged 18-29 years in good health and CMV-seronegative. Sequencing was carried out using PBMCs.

The DNA for the CDR3 is TGTGCCAGCAGCTTGGGCGACACCCTCGATAGCAATCAGCCCCAGCATTTT. Translating gives CASSLGDTLDSNQPQHF. J is TRBJ1-5 and V is TRBV5-8; no reliable D call. CDR1 SGHTS and CDR2 YDEGEE come from the germline V gene. Trimming shortened V by 0 bases and J by 0 bases, and 13 bases separated the two germline ends. The CDR3 is 17 amino acids.